Following are 7 T cell receptor beta chains from one sample sequenced in a study of control samples from healthy donors and cancer patients. Produced via immunoSEQ multiplex PCR; TCRdb's table is partial and in-frame only. The sample lists 45,000 to 60,000 clones, 94% occurring once. Sample: blood. These receptors were obtained from a man aged 30 to 39 in good health.

The chain joins TRBV9 to TRBJ1-1; no definite D call. This CDR3 has 14 residues. The germline V gene encodes CDR1 SGDLS and CDR2 YYNGEE. Trimming took 2 bases from V and 4 from J, leaving 12 bases between them. The CDR3 is CASSVLGEGTEAFF. The CDR3 nucleotides are TGTGCCAGCAGCGTGCTGGGCGAGGGCACTGAAGCTTTCTTT.

J is TRBJ1-4 and V is TRBV4-3; 10 bases fit TRBD1. The ends lost 5 bases at V and 4 bases at J; junction bases unmatched: 4. This CDR3 is 15 amino acids long. Per the germline V gene, CDR1 is LGHNA and CDR2 is YSLEER. CDR3 region: CASSGGTGVNEKLFF. In DNA form, the CDR3 reads TGCGCCAGCAGCGGTGGGACAGGGGTTAATGAAAAACTGTTTTTT.

The DNA for the CDR3 is TGCAGTGCTAGCCTCAGGAATTCGGCTTTCTTT. Translated: CSASLRNSAFF. The rearrangement links TRBV20-1 to TRBJ1-1; no reliable D call. The CDR3 covers 11 residues. The germline V gene encodes CDR1 DFQATT and CDR2 SNEGSKA (reference sequence). Trimming left V 3 bases short and J 11 bases short, with 13 bases between.

The V and J genes are TRBV5-1 and TRBJ1-2; D is possibly TRBD1 (5 bases). Trimming removed 4 bases from V and 4 bases from J, with 17 bases in between. The germline V gene has CDR1 SGHRS and CDR2 YFSETQ. The CDR3 length is 15 residues. CDR3 DNA: TGCGCCAGCAGCGATACGCAGACAGATGGCTATGGCTACACCTTC. As protein: CASSDTQTDGYGYTF.

The CDR3 is CASIERSGRGETQYF. CDR3 nucleotides: TGTGCCAGCATCGAAAGGAGCGGGAGGGGGGAGACCCAGTACTTC. The chain combines TRBV6-5 with TRBJ2-5; 10 bases are a match to TRBD2. V was clipped by 7 bases and J by 5 bases; unmatched bases: 10. There are 15 residues in the CDR3. CDR1 is MNHEY, CDR2 SVGAGI, per germline.

The rearrangement links TRBV29-1 to TRBJ1-1, with D possibly TRBD1 on 6 matching bases. V was trimmed by 4 bases and J by 5 bases, leaving 11 bases between them. The CDR3 contains 12 residues. Germline values: CDR1 SQVTM, CDR2 ANQGSEA. The CDR3 here is CSVGSRGTEAFF. The CDR3 DNA sequence: TGCAGCGTTGGGTCAAGGGGGACTGAAGCTTTCTTT.

J is TRBJ2-1 and V is TRBV14, with D perhaps given as TRBD1 or TRBD2 (6 bases each). CDR1 and CDR2 (germline): SGHDN, FVKESK. Trimming took off 2 bases at V and 3 bases at J, with 14 bases between the two ends. The CDR3 sequence is 16 residues long. The CDR3 sequence: CASSQQGTANYNEQFF. The DNA of the CDR3 is TGTGCCAGCAGCCAACAGGGGACTGCTAACTACAATGAGCAGTTCTTC.